Here is one T cell receptor beta chain with its context. CDR1 is LGHDT, CDR2 YNNKEL, per germline (reference sequence). The CDR3 runs to 12 residues. V lost 10 bases and J 9 bases, leaving 18 bases between the germline ends. This record belongs to a study of T cell repertoires in cytomegalovirus infection. TCRdb reprocessed the reads via MiXCR and lists one record per CDR3 protein. In the table there are some 390,000 distinct CDR3 sequences, around 18% of which are singletons. The specimen sequenced was PBMCs. V is TRBV3-1 and J is TRBJ1-2, with D tentatively TRBD1 (5 bases). The receptor was derived from a human donor in good health (CMV status not recorded). Some clones in this sample may be carry-over from other donors' samples. The chain's CDR3 is CATGDHRGSYTF. The CDR3 region has the DNA TGTGCCACCGGGGACCATCGGGGGAGCTACACCTTC.